This TCR beta chain was documented in a study of blood T cell repertoires in COVID-19. Study context: Some COVID-19 samples were acute and others convalescent; all came from the United States, Italy and Spain.

Adults between about 18 and 89 years of age took part from fewer than 30 US areas. Two negative PCRs, clearance, or symptom resolution had been documented for recovered Cohort 3 donors. The CDR3 length is 15 residues. The germline gives CDR1 SGHTA, CDR2 FQGNSA. Trimming cost V 2 bases and J 9 bases; bases outside gene matches: 10. In the original workflow: Nucleated cell counts were estimated from reference gene primer amplification. Method: immunoSEQ multiplex PCR; TCRdb's copy keeps in-frame clones and lacks some. D and trimming were read from the DNA, whereas the V and J calls and clone size are those reported in that table. The sample includes under 200,000 clones, approximately 82% seen only once; the top ten take about a sixth.

This sequence originates from a man aged 55 to 70 who had recovered from COVID-19. V usage is TRBV7-2 and J usage is TRBJ2-1; 7 positions agree with TRBD1. Source material: PBMCs or T cells enriched from blood (not recorded which). CDR3 in DNA: TGTGCCAGCAGCTTATTGGGGCAGGGGGTCGGTGAGCAGTTCTTC. It codes for CASSLLGQGVGEQFF.